Below, 26 T cell receptor beta chains from the same sample are listed, as sequenced in a study of tumor and adjacent non-tumor tissue in lung cancer (dated by TCRdb to about 2018). The protocol used for the library was multiplex PCR. TCRdb records Illumina HiSeq 2500 as the sequencer. TCRbeta libraries were constructed through three rounds of nested PCR with primers (Table S4) according to protocols modified from ARM-PCR. The public reads were reprocessed in TCRdb via fastp at Q25 and MiXCR, keeping in-frame beta chains. Records with the same CDR3 protein are collapsed into one entry carrying the most frequent genes and DNA. The sample has about 76,000 distinct CDR3 sequences on record, roughly 80% of them singletons. The ten largest clonotypes hold 51% of the sample. Bulk unsorted tissue served as the source for RNA extraction, and RNA quality was assessed using a NanoDrop ND-1000 and an Agilent 2100. Distant non-tumor tissue taken more than 3 cm from the tumor edge was used as the normal lung sample.

Sequenced: distant non-tumor lung tissue. The receptors were sampled from a man between 60 and 75 years old with non-small cell lung cancer.

On this clonotype: The germline gene is not matched at one end of the junction; a read error may be the cause. The chain has TRBV6-5 and TRBJ1-2; D unresolved. The CDR3 sequence is 17 residues long. Per the germline V gene, CDR1 is MNHEY and CDR2 is SVGAGI. In nucleotides, the CDR3 is TGTGCCAGCAGTTCACCTGGACGGAGAGCGACTAATTCTGGCTGCACCTTC. It is translated as CASSSPGRRATNSGCTF.

Regarding this clonotype: It is likely a read error, because the conserved phenylalanine at the end of the CDR3 is missing. This sequence joins TRBV11-2 and TRBJ1-2; D ambiguous. Trimming stripped 2 bases from V and 5 bases from J, with 15 bases between. Looked up from germline, CDR1 is SGHAT and CDR2 is FQNNGV. CDR3 length: 15 residues. The CDR3 DNA reads TGTGCCAGCAGCTTAATGATGGGGAATTATTATGGCTACACCATA. Translation: CASSLMMGNYYGYTI.

The chain recombines TRBV6-1 with TRBJ2-1; the D gene is possibly TRBD2 (5 bases). Germline loops: CDR1 MNHNS, CDR2 SASEGT. The CDR3 sequence is 15 residues long. V lost 4 bases and J lost 12, with 22 bases in between. Here the CDR3 DNA reads TGTGCCAGCAGTGCTCTAGTGGGAGCCCTCAGTGTGCAGTTCTTC. Translated, it gives CASSALVGALSVQFF.

Details on this clonotype: A junction boundary mismatches the germline segment, possibly from a read error. This chain joins TRBV6-1 and TRBJ2-3, with TRBD1 as a possible D gene (6 bases). This CDR3 has 15 amino acids. Germline V gene lookup returns CDR1 MNHNS and CDR2 SASEGT. CDR3 sequence (DNA): TGTGCCAGCAGGGCGGGTGACTGGAGGACAGATACACAGTATTTT. The encoded protein is CASRAGDWRTDTQYF.

On this clonotype itself: Given the absence of the conserved phenylalanine or tryptophan at the CDR3 end, a read error is likely. This rearrangement joins TRBV11-2 to TRBJ1-1; D is perhaps TRBD1 (5 bases). The CDR3 sequence is 14 residues long. The germline CDR1 and CDR2 sequences are SGHAT and FQNNGV. This CDR3 reads CVRRLVGRGTEAFY. CDR3 sequence (DNA): TGTGTCCGCAGGTTAGTCGGGAGGGGCACTGAAGCTTTCTAT.

Remarks on this clonotype: A junction end diverges from the germline sequence, so it may reflect a read error. The chain links TRBV11-2 to TRBJ1-1; 7 bases align to TRBD1. CDR1 and CDR2 (germline): SGHAT, FQNNGV. The CDR3 runs to 14 residues. This CDR3 reads CVSRLTGRGTEAFF. The CDR3, as DNA: TGTGTCAGCAGACTGACAGGGAGAGGGACTGAAGCTTTCTTT. Complete variable domain (other parts from reference TRBV11-2 and TRBJ1-1): EAGVAQSPRYKIIEKRQSVAFWCNPISGHATLYWYQQILGQGPKLLIQFQNNGVVDDSQLPKDRFSAERLKGVDSTLKIQPAKLEDSAVYLCVSRLTGRGTEAFFGQGTRLTVV.

This clonotype has just one count. At one end, the junction sequence differs from germline, possibly due to a read error. The chain employs TRBV11-2 and TRBJ1-6; a weak D match, TRBD1 (6 bases). This CDR3 has 15 amino acids. Germline CDR1 reads SGHAT; CDR2 reads FQNNGV. CDR3 region: CVSRLGGDNNSPLYF. CDR3 DNA: TGTGTCAGCAGGTTAGGAGGGGACAATAATTCACCCCTCTACTTT. The full variable domain, its missing parts supplied by reference TRBV11-2 and TRBJ1-6, is EAGVAQSPRYKIIEKRQSVAFWCNPISGHATLYWYQQILGQGPKLLIQFQNNGVVDDSQLPKDRFSAERLKGVDSTLKIQPAKLEDSAVYLCVSRLGGDNNSPLYFGNGTRLTVT.

The chain couples TRBV6-6 to TRBJ2-7; D is perhaps TRBD1 (6 bases). The germline V gene has CDR1 MNHNY and CDR2 SVGAGI (reference sequence). V was shortened by 9 bases and J by 8 bases, with 20 bases between the two germline ends. The CDR3 spans 13 residues. In nucleotides, the CDR3 is TGTGCCAGTCACAGGGTGCGGCCGACCAAGCAGTACTTC. Translation: CASHRVRPTKQYF.

Notes on this clonotype: A junction end diverges from the germline sequence, so it may reflect a read error. The gene calls are TRBV11-2 and TRBJ2-1, with D maybe TRBD1 (5 bases). This CDR3 is built from 15 residues. Germline CDR1 and CDR2: SGHAT and FQNNGV. CDR3 in amino acids: CANSFTGSSYNEQFF. The CDR3 nucleotides read TGTGCCAACAGCTTCACAGGAAGCTCCTACAATGAGCAATTCTTC.

On this clonotype: An end of the junction differs from the germline gene, which may be a read error. The J gene is TRBJ1-5, the V gene TRBV12-3 or TRBV12-4; D is ambiguous. The CDR3 runs 13 residues. CDR3 protein: CATSLLRNQPQHF. Written as DNA, the CDR3 is TGTGCCACCAGTTTACTCAGGAATCAGCCCCAGCATTTT.

Regarding this clonotype: The germline gene is not matched at one end of the junction; a read error may be the cause. This chain links TRBV6-5 with TRBJ1-5, with D maybe TRBD1 (6 bases). CDR1 is MNHEY and CDR2 is SVGAGI in the germline V gene. CDR3 length: 14 amino acids. This CDR3 reads CGSYLQGSNKPQHF. In nucleotides, the CDR3 is TGTGGCAGTTACCTACAGGGAAGCAATAAGCCCCAGCATTTT.

As for this clonotype: At one of its ends the junction is not consistent with the germline gene, which may arise from a read error. The chain carries TRBV5-1 and TRBJ2-1; no clear D. CDR1 is SGHRS, CDR2 YFSETQ, per germline. The CDR3 is 15 residues long. The CDR3 region is CASSLGVNMLNEHFF. The CDR3 nucleotides read TGCGCCAGCAGCTTGGGCGTAAATATGCTCAATGAGCACTTCTTC.

There are many counts of this clonotype. The chain employs TRBV10-2 and TRBJ1-6, with D uncertain. V was shortened by 0 bases and J by 3 bases, with 9 bases between the two germline ends. Germline V gene data show CDR1 as WSHSY and CDR2 as SAAADI. The CDR3 extends over 16 amino acids. CDR3 DNA: TGCGCCAGCAGTGAGTCGTCCGGGTTCTATAATTCACCCCTCCACTTT. It translates to CASSESSGFYNSPLHF.

About this clonotype: The junction and the germline gene differ at one end; a read error may be behind it. The genes are TRBV11-2 and TRBJ2-6; a possible D gene is TRBD2 (6 bases). The CDR3 loop spans 18 amino acids. Germline CDR1 SGHAT, CDR2 FQNNGV. CDR3 bases: TGTGTCAGCAGTCCAACTAGCCTGGGAGCCACTGGGGCCAATGTCCTGACTTTC. It specifies CVSSPTSLGATGANVLTF.

Details on this clonotype: The CDR3 end shows no conserved phenylalanine or tryptophan, and so a read error is likely. The chain combines TRBV30 with TRBJ1-1, with D hard to call. Germline V CDR1 and CDR2: GTSNPN, SVGIG (reference sequence). This CDR3 has 12 amino acids. V lost 7 bases, J lost 4 bases, and 13 bases lay in between. The CDR3 protein is CASFGRTTEAFS. The CDR3 coding sequence is TGTGCCTCTTTCGGGAGGACCACTGAAGCTTTCTCT.

As for this clonotype: A read error is likely, as this CDR3 ends without the conserved phenylalanine or tryptophan. The V and J genes are TRBV20-1 and TRBJ2-7; D is possibly TRBD2 (5 bases). Germline CDR1 is DFQATT and CDR2 is SNEGSKA (reference sequence). Trimming removed 6 bases at V and 5 bases at J, with 17 bases between. This CDR3 contains 13 residues. The CDR3 sequence: CSADPAGGDEQYY. The CDR3 DNA reads as TGCAGTGCCGACCCAGCAGGAGGAGACGAGCAGTACTAC.

Concerning this clonotype itself: The junction does not match germline at one end; this may be a read error. The chain carries TRBV5-1 and TRBJ2-1, with TRBD1 matching 7 bases. Germline V gene data show CDR1 as SGHRS and CDR2 as YFSETQ. The CDR3 extends over 16 amino acids. CDR3: CTSSLAQGTPYNDQFF. The CDR3 DNA reads TGCACCAGCAGCTTGGCACAGGGGACCCCCTACAATGATCAGTTCTTC.

Remarks on this clonotype: The junction shows a germline mismatch at one end, possibly a read error. This chain connects TRBV11-2 to TRBJ2-7, with TRBD1 identical over 8 bases. CDR1 and CDR2 (germline): SGHAT, FQNNGV. The CDR3 contains 17 residues. CDR3 protein: CTSSRVGQAFESYEHYF. The CDR3 DNA follows: TGTACCAGCAGCCGGGTGGGACAGGCCTTCGAATCCTACGAGCACTACTTC.

Regarding this clonotype: Here the CDR3 omits its conserved ending phenylalanine or tryptophan, so a read error is the likely source. V usage is TRBV20-1 and J usage is TRBJ1-2; D unresolved. The germline V gene has CDR1 DFQATT and CDR2 SNEGSKA (reference sequence). Trimming took 6 bases from V and 4 from J, leaving 12 bases between them. The CDR3 has 12 amino acids. The CDR3: CSATTGSYGYTS. The CDR3 bases are TGCAGTGCCACCACTGGTAGCTATGGCTACACCTCC.

Concerning this clonotype: The CDR3 carries no conserved terminal phenylalanine or tryptophan, so it likely arises from a read error. The chain carries TRBV6-5 and TRBJ1-1, with 7 bases that match TRBD1. CDR3 length: 16 residues. V lost 6 bases, J lost 5 bases, and 15 bases stayed unmatched. The V gene's germline CDR1 is MNHEY and CDR2 SVGAGI. CDR3 amino acids: CASSQPRQGGYTEAFS. CDR3 nucleotide sequence: TGTGCCAGCAGCCAGCCCCGACAGGGAGGGTATACTGAAGCTTTCTCT.

On this clonotype: Mismatch with germline at one junction end may stem from a read error. V and J are TRBV12-3 or TRBV12-4 and TRBJ2-1; 11 bases map to TRBD1. The CDR3 length is 17 residues. CDR3 residues: CARSSRGQGGPKAEQFF. CDR3 nucleotides: TGTGCCAGAAGTTCCCGGGGACAGGGGGGTCCCAAGGCTGAGCAGTTCTTC.

V and J are TRBV4-1 and TRBJ2-5; a possible D gene is TRBD1 (7 bases). CDR3 length: 15 residues. Trimming removed 5 bases at V and 6 bases at J, with 19 bases between. In germline, CDR1 is MGHRA, CDR2 YSYEKL. CDR3 loop: CASSYTSRGVQTQYF. The DNA of the CDR3 is TGCGCCAGCAGCTACACTAGCAGGGGGGTCCAGACCCAGTACTTC.

Remarks on this clonotype: One junction end does not reproduce the germline sequence, and a read error may be involved. The J gene is TRBJ2-1, the V gene TRBV12-3 or TRBV12-4; D possibly corresponds to TRBD1 (5 bases). The CDR3 spans 13 residues. The CDR3 bases are TGTGCCAGCAGTTTGACGCAGGACAATGAACAGTTCTTC. Protein sequence: CASSLTQDNEQFF.

About this clonotype: One end of the junction varies from germline; a read error may be responsible. CDR3 bases: TGCGCCAACAGCTTAGCATCTCTCTCCTACGAGCAGTACTTC. Translation: CANSLASLSYEQYF. The J gene is TRBJ2-7, the V gene TRBV11-2; no firm D call. This CDR3 has 14 residues. Per the germline V gene, CDR1 is SGHAT and CDR2 is FQNNGV.

This chain uses TRBV20-1 with TRBJ2-3; TRBD2 might be the D (6 bases). V lost 4 bases to trimming and J lost 2 bases, with 16 bases between them. Germline CDR1 and CDR2: DFQATT and SNEGSKA (reference sequence). There are 15 residues in the CDR3. The CDR3 here is CSAKDRRRATDTQYF. The CDR3 DNA follows: TGCAGTGCTAAGGATCGGAGGAGGGCCACAGATACGCAGTATTTT.

The chain couples TRBV6-6 to TRBJ2-7; D is perhaps TRBD2 (5 bases). The CDR3 length is 13 residues. Germline CDR1 and CDR2: MNHNY and SVGAGI (reference sequence). CDR3: CVSGVGSKLEQYV. The CDR3, as DNA: TGTGTCAGCGGAGTGGGGTCGAAGCTCGAGCAGTACGTC.